A single T cell receptor (beta chain) is shown here with its context. The data are from a study of blood T cell repertoires in COVID-19. Whole-study context: The analysed material was cDNA or gDNA that came from T cells, B-cell-depleted T cells, or PBMCs.

Germline assignment: CDR1 LNHDA and CDR2 SQIVND (reference sequence). Trimming stripped 7 bases from V and 4 bases from J, with 11 bases between. This CDR3 comprises 13 residues. In the original analysis: The authors estimated nucleated cell counts from reference gene primer amplification. Generated by immunoSEQ multiplex PCR, the TCRdb table keeps only in-frame clones and is missing some. V, J and clone size were drawn from that table, and D and trimming were deduced from the DNA. The table lists 85,000 to 110,000 clones, around 84% of them singletons, with more than 10% in the top ten. V gene TRBV19 combines with J gene TRBJ1-5, with D tentatively TRBD1 (5 bases). The TCR sequence derives from a human donor in a cohort sampled during active COVID-19. Specimen: peripheral blood. DNA for the CDR3: TGTGCCAGTACCGACAGAAAGAATCAGCCCCAGCATTTT. Protein product: CASTDRKNQPQHF.